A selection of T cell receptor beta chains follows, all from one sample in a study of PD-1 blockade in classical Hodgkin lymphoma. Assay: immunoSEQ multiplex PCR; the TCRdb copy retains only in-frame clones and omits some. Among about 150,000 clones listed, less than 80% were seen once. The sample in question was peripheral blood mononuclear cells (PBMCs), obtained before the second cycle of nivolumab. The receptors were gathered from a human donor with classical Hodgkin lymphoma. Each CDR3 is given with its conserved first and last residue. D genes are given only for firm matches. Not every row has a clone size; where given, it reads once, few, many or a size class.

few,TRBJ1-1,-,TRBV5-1,CASSSPGGNTEAFF,TGCGCCAGCAGCTCCCCGGGGGGGAACACTGAAGCTTTCTTT
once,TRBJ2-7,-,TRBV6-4,CASSDCGIYEQYF,TGTGCCAGCAGTGACTGCGGGATCTACGAGCAGTACTTC
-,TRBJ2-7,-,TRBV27,CASSYGGTAYEQYF,TGTGCCAGCAGTTATGGCGGGACCGCTTACGAGCAGTACTTC
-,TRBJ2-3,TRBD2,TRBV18,CASSPPGLAGGVTDTQYF,TGTGCCAGCTCACCACCTGGACTAGCGGGAGGTGTCACAGATACGCAGTATTTT
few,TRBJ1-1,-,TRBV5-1,CASSLSDTDKAFF,TGCGCCAGCAGCTTGTCCGACACCGATAAAGCTTTCTTT
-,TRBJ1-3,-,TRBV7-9,CASSLQVPPGNTIYF,TGTGCCAGCAGCTTACAAGTCCCTCCCGGAAACACCATATATTTT
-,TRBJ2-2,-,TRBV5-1,CASSLGRTENTGELFF,TGCGCCAGCAGCTTGGGAAGGACCGAAAACACCGGGGAGCTGTTTTTT
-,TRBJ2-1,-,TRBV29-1,CSAPSGVGEQFF,TGCAGCGCACCCTCCGGGGTCGGTGAGCAGTTCTTC
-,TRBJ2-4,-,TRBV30,CAWSRGGSAKNIQYF,TGTGCCTGGAGTCGAGGGGGTTCGGCCAAAAACATTCAGTACTTC
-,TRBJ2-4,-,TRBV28,CASSLPGENIQYF,TGTGCCAGCAGTTTACCCGGAGAAAACATTCAGTACTTC
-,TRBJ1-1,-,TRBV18,CASSPAAEAEAFF,TGTGCCAGCTCACCAGCGGCAGAGGCTGAAGCTTTCTTT
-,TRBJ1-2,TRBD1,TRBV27,CAKYRGRTYGYTF,TGTGCCAAATACAGGGGACGCACGTATGGCTACACCTTC
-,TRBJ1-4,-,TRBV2,CASSGSEKLFF,TGTGCCAGCAGTGGAAGCGAAAAACTGTTTTTT
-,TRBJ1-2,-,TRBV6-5,CASSLGHYGYTF,TGTGCCAGCAGTCTGGGCCACTATGGCTACACCTTC
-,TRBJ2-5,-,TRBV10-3,CAISEQSETQYF,TGTGCCATCAGTGAACAGTCGGAGACCCAGTACTTC
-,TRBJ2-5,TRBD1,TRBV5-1,CASSWGTGDGETQYF,TGCGCCAGCAGCTGGGGGACAGGGGATGGGGAGACCCAGTACTTC
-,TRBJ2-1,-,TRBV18,CASSPGPATNNEQFF,TGTGCCAGCTCACCGGGACCAGCGACCAACAATGAGCAGTTCTTC
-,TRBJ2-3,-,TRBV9,CASSVGHGPTDTQYF,TGTGCCAGCAGCGTAGGACATGGCCCGACAGATACGCAGTATTTT
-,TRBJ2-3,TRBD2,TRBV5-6,CASSVTSALATDTQYF,TGTGCCAGCAGCGTAACTAGCGCCCTCGCCACAGATACGCAGTATTTT
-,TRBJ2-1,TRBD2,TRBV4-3,CASSQGLAGGNEQFF,TGCGCCAGCAGCCAAGGCCTAGCGGGAGGCAATGAGCAGTTCTTC
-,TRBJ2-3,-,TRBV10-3,CAISDRPGLVADTQYF,TGTGCCATCAGTGACAGGCCCGGGCTGGTGGCAGATACGCAGTATTTT
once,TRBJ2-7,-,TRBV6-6,CASSFAGDYEQYF,TGTGCCAGCAGTTTCGCAGGGGACTACGAGCAGTACTTC
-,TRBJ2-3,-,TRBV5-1,CASSGRQVWRTDTQYF,TGCGCCAGCAGCGGACGACAGGTCTGGAGGACAGATACGCAGTATTTT
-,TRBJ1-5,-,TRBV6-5,CASSSLTGAGNQPQHF,TGTGCCAGCAGTTCCCTGACAGGAGCGGGCAATCAGCCCCAGCATTTT
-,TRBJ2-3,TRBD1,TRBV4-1,CASSLDWTGVGADTQYF,TGCGCCAGCAGCCTAGACTGGACAGGGGTTGGGGCAGATACGCAGTATTTT
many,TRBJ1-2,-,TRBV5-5,CASSLDPEAYGYTF,TGTGCCAGCAGCTTGGACCCCGAAGCCTATGGCTACACCTTC
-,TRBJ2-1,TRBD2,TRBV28,CGLSLAGEYNEQFF,TGTGGTCTCAGTTTAGCGGGAGAGTACAATGAGCAGTTCTTC
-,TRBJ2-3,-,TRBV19,CASSTLDTQYF,TGTGCCAGTAGTACCTTAGATACGCAGTATTTT
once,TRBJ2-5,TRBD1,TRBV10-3,CAISPTGKKETQYF,TGTGCCATCAGCCCGACAGGGAAGAAAGAGACCCAGTACTTC
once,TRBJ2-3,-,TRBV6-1,CASSETYWTSRGDTQYF,TGTGCCAGCAGTGAAACCTATTGGACATCCAGGGGAGATACGCAGTATTTT
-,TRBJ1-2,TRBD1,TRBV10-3,CAISTGDYGYTF,TGTGCCATCAGTACAGGGGACTATGGCTACACCTTC
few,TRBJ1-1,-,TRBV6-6,CASSPELGRMNTEAFF,TGTGCCAGCAGCCCAGAGTTGGGCCGGATGAACACTGAAGCTTTCTTT
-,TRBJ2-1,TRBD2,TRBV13,CATVVTGLFYNEQFF,TGTGCCACCGTCGTTACGGGACTATTCTACAATGAGCAGTTCTTC
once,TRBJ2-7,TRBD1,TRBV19,CASSMRTGAYEQYF,TGTGCCAGTAGTATGAGGACAGGGGCCTACGAGCAGTACTTC
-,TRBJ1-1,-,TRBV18,CASSTAGNTEAFF,TGTGCCAGCTCAACCGCTGGGAACACTGAAGCTTTCTTT
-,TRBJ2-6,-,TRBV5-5,CASSFGGTGANVLTF,TGTGCCAGCAGCTTCGGTGGGACTGGGGCCAACGTCCTGACTTTC
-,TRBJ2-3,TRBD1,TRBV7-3,CASSLRTGRNTDTQYF,TGTGCCAGCAGCCTGCGGACAGGGAGAAACACAGATACGCAGTATTTT
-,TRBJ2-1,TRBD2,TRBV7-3,CASSSSGASYNEQFF,TGTGCCAGCAGCTCCAGCGGGGCCTCCTACAATGAGCAGTTCTTC
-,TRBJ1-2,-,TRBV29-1,CSVEMARGGYTF,TGCAGCGTTGAGATGGCCAGGGGAGGCTACACCTTC
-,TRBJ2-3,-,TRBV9,CASSVGSGTDTQYF,TGTGCCAGCAGCGTCGGGTCAGGGACGGATACGCAGTATTTT
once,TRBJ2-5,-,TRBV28,CATCRGRETQYF,TGTGCCACCTGCCGGGGGCGGGAGACCCAGTACTTC
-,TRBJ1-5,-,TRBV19,CASSIAGQPSNQPQHF,TGTGCCAGTAGTATAGCCGGACAGCCCTCCAATCAGCCCCAGCATTTT
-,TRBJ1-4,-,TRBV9,CASSGNGGKLFF,TGTGCCAGCAGTGGAAATGGGGGAAAACTGTTTTTT